This entry is about one T cell receptor beta chain. The data are from a study of control samples from healthy donors and cancer patients. Clones were sequenced by immunoSEQ multiplex PCR, and TCRdb holds only the in-frame ones, with some missing. This table has roughly 98,000 clones, about four fifths appearing once. Trimming cost V 2 bases and J 7 bases, with 12 bases left between them. This CDR3 contains 14 residues. Germline-derived CDR1 and CDR2 are SGHRS and YFSETQ. The clonotype comes from a woman aged 60-75 years in good health. Sample: blood. This sequence joins TRBV5-1 and TRBJ2-2, with a possible D match to TRBD1 (5 bases). CDR3 loop: CASSFLGVYGELFF. As DNA, the CDR3 is TGCGCCAGCAGCTTTTTAGGGGTATACGGGGAGCTGTTTTTT.